This TCR beta chain is drawn from a study of blood T cell repertoires in COVID-19. Study-wide background: There were acute and convalescent COVID-19 samples, and they came from the United States, Italy and Spain. PBMCs, B-cell-depleted T cells, or T cells provided the cDNA or gDNA that made up the material.

The V gene lost 4 bases and the J gene lost 0 bases, with 7 bases spanning the gap. From germline, CDR1 is SGDLS and CDR2 YYNGEE. The CDR3 extends over 13 amino acids. Original methodology: Cell counts per sample came from amplifying reference gene primers. The table came from immunoSEQ multiplex PCR; TCRdb's copy has only in-frame clones and leaves some out. V and J calls and clone size are copied from that table; D and trimming were computed from the DNA. The profile shows under 350,000 clones, 85% to 90% of them singletons. Followed over time, Seattle patients had been enrolled while infection was active.

This chain joins TRBV9 and TRBJ1-1, with no clear D. The TCR comes from a woman aged 30 to 39 with COVID-19, enrolled during active disease. The source material was peripheral blood. Written as DNA, the CDR3 is TGTGCCAGCAGCTACGGGATGAACACTGAAGCTTTCTTT. It encodes CASSYGMNTEAFF.